This T cell receptor beta chain was retrieved from a study of blood T cell repertoires in COVID-19. For the study at large: T cells, B-cell-depleted T cells, or PBMCs supplied cDNA or gDNA.

In the original analysis: Estimated nucleated cell counts came from reference gene primer amplification. Some clones are missing from TCRdb's copy, which holds only in-frame ones; the method was immunoSEQ multiplex PCR. The DNA was the basis for D and trimming; V, J and clone size are from that table. This table holds around 400,000 clones, around 87% found once. Seattle researchers signed up patients amid active infection and tracked them longitudinally. The TCR originated in an older woman with COVID-19, enrolled during active disease. Sequenced: peripheral blood.

This CDR3 reads CASSLMRDTIYF. In nucleotides, the CDR3 is TGTGCCAGCAGCCTCATGAGGGACACCATATATTTT. The rearrangement links TRBV7-2 to TRBJ1-3, with D hard to call. V shed 5 bases and J shed 8 bases, with 10 bases lying between them. The germline V gene has CDR1 SGHTA and CDR2 FQGNSA. The CDR3 is made up of 12 amino acids.